These 5 T cell receptor beta chains were sequenced from one sample in a study of control samples from healthy donors and cancer patients. Profiling relied on immunoSEQ multiplex PCR, and the TCRdb table lists in-frame clones only, not all of them. The table records 390,000 or so clones, 90% of them present only once. Sequencing was done on a sample of PBMCs. These receptors originate from a man in his forties with head and neck cancer.

This chain connects TRBV28 to TRBJ2-1; D unresolved. V was cut by 4 bases and J by 0 bases, with 16 bases left in between. The CDR3 is 17 amino acids. Germline V lookup: CDR1 MDHEN, CDR2 SYDVKM. The CDR3 DNA reads TGTGCCAGCAGTTCCCGGATTAAACTCTCCTCCTACAATGAGCAGTTCTTC. Encoded protein: CASSSRIKLSSYNEQFF.

The V call is TRBV28, the J call TRBJ1-2; 7 positions match TRBD1. CDR1 and CDR2 from the germline V gene are MDHEN and SYDVKM. This CDR3 is built from 15 residues. V dropped 7 bases and J dropped 8; count of bases not matched to a gene: 16. CDR3 region: CASNWGTAHPRGYTF. The CDR3 DNA reads TGTGCCAGCAATTGGGGGACAGCCCACCCTCGGGGCTACACCTTC.

The rearrangement uses TRBV2 and TRBJ1-6; tentatively, D is TRBD1 (5 bases). Trimming took 1 base from V and 4 from J, leaving 8 bases between them. Per the germline V gene, CDR1 is SNHLY and CDR2 is FYNNEI. The CDR3 sequence is 15 residues long. CDR3 in amino acids: CASSEGDLYNSPLHF. The CDR3 bases are TGTGCCAGCAGTGAAGGGGACCTTTATAATTCACCCCTCCACTTT.

A word on this clone: Other DNA sequences within the sample encode an identical CDR3. The chain has TRBV5-1 and TRBJ2-7, with 7 nucleotides matching TRBD1. Germline V lookup: CDR1 SGHRS, CDR2 YFSETQ. V gave up 4 bases and J gave up 0 bases; unmatched junction bases: 4. The CDR3 spans 14 residues. The CDR3 nucleotides are TGCGCCAGCAGCCTTACAGGGGTCTCCTACGAGCAGTACTTC. It is translated as CASSLTGVSYEQYF.

The chain carries TRBV7-9 and TRBJ2-7; D is unresolved. The CDR3 consists of 13 residues. Trimming pared 4 bases from V and 4 bases from J, leaving 11 bases between. CDR1 is SEHNR, CDR2 FQNEAQ, per germline (reference sequence). CDR3: CASSSRNVYEQYF. The CDR3 nucleotides are TGTGCCAGCAGCTCGAGAAATGTGTACGAGCAGTACTTC.